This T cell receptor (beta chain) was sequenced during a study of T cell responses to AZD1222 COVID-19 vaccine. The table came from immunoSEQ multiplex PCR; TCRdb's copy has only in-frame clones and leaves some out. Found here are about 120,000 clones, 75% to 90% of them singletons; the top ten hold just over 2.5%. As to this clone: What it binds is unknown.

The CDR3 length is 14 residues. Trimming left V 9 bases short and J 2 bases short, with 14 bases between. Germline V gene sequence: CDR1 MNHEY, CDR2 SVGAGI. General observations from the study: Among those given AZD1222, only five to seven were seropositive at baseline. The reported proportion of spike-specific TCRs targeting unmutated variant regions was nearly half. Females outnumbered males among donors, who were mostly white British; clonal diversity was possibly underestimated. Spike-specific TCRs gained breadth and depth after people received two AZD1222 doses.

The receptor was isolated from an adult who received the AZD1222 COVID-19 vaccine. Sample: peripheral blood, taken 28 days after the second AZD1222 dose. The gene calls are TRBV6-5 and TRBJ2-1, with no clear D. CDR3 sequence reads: CASRLSTTYNEQFF. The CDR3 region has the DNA TGTGCCAGTCGATTATCCACCACCTACAATGAGCAGTTCTTC.